This entry is about one TCR beta chain. Its specific antigen is unknown. Qualities for individual bases were not recorded, and no much larger clone is one base off. The data were obtained in a study of blood T cell repertoires in COVID-19 (dated by TCRdb to about 2020). For context, the study as a whole: The collaborator samples originated in the United States, Italy and Spain and spanned the acute and convalescent phases of COVID-19. Subjects who had been exposed to COVID-19, were actively infected with it, or had recovered from it provided the deeply sampled blood TCRbeta repertoires that made up the dataset. Samples were obtained from the ongoing ImmuneRACE study (first 160 participants) and from some 1,300 subjects provided by 6 global collaborators. The repertoires were released in a freely available public database meant as a resource for research on the immune response to SARS-CoV-2. The prospective study material was composed of cDNA or gDNA derived from T cells, B-cell-depleted T cells, or PBMCs. HLA class I and class II types, where available, came from metadata supplied by the sample provider rather than from assay-based typing. A de-identified subject ID, COVID-19 status, age in years and sex were almost always included in the sample metadata. Here is what the overall study found, with its caveats: Clinical and demographic metadata were provided uncurated, with the amount varying by source and participant.

TCRbeta CDR3 regions were amplified from genomic DNA by means of the immunoSEQ Assay, a bias-controlled multiplex PCR. The paper's data handling went like this. The number of nucleated cells in each sample was estimated by amplification of reference gene primers within the assay. To quantify the absolute abundance of each unique TCRbeta CDR3 rearrangement, sequence reads were collapsed and filtered. For each sample, productive Simpson clonality was calculated as the square root of Simpson's diversity index over productive rearrangements. TCRdb holds this immuneACCESS table with in-frame rearrangements only. Some clones are missing; in checked studies, unresolved V genes explain under half, and the rest has no known cause. V and J calls and clone size follow that table, whereas D and trimming were derived from the DNA. Counted in this sample were roughly 230,000 clones; roughly 90% of them appeared once. 0.65% to 0.8% of the sample goes to the ten largest clones.

Whole blood was collected in K2EDTA tubes by collaborating institutions according to the institutions' own protocols. For TCRbeta analysis, collaborator samples were shipped as frozen whole blood, as isolated PBMCs, or as DNA extracted from either sample type. The source material was peripheral blood. The source of this sequence is a human donor in a cohort sampled during active COVID-19.

The bases read TGTGCCAGCAGTTACCCCACTCTTCAGGTGGACACTGAAGCTTTCTTT. The translation is CASSYPTLQVDTEAFF. The chain is assembled from TRBV6-6 and TRBJ1-1; too little of a D gene remains to name it. Reading the germline V gene (reference sequence) gives CDR1 MNHNY and CDR2 SVGAGI. A distance of 16 bases separates the germline ends of V and J, which lose 2 bases and 3 bases respectively. The CDR3 runs 16 amino acids, cysteine and phenylalanine included. Only the CDR3 part of the read is kept: 48 bases, read in frame from the first base.